This entry concerns a single T cell receptor beta chain. No cognate antigen has been identified for it. Base quality data are lacking; no much larger clone is found one base away. The data derive from a study of blood T cell repertoires in COVID-19 (dated by TCRdb to 2018 to 2020). Turning to the overall study: Samples from collaborators originated in the United States, Italy and Spain and spanned both the acute and convalescent phases of COVID-19. The material from the prospective study consisted of cDNA or gDNA derived from T cells, B-cell-depleted T cells, or PBMCs. The dataset comprised deeply sampled blood TCRbeta repertoires from subjects exposed to, actively infected with, or recovered from COVID-19. The repertoires were released in a freely available public database intended as a resource for research on the immune response to SARS-CoV-2. Samples were obtained from the ongoing ImmuneRACE study (first 160 participants) and from 1,254 subjects provided by 6 global collaborators. Sample metadata almost always included a de-identified subject ID, COVID-19 status, age in years and sex. Where available, HLA class I and class II types were taken from metadata supplied by the sample provider and were not determined by assay-based typing.

The paper's findings and limits, for the study overall: How much clinical and demographic metadata was included differed by source and by participant, and the metadata was provided uncurated.

TCRbeta CDR3 regions were amplified from genomic DNA by means of the immunoSEQ Assay, a bias-controlled multiplex PCR. The original methods were these. The number of nucleated cells in each sample was estimated by amplification of reference gene primers within the assay. To quantify the absolute abundance of each unique TCRbeta CDR3 rearrangement, sequence reads were collapsed and filtered. For each sample, productive Simpson clonality was calculated as the square root of Simpson's diversity index over productive rearrangements. TCRdb stores this immuneACCESS table with in-frame sequences only. Part of the clones is absent; in the studies checked, under half of the shortfall reflects unresolved V genes, and no reason is known for the rest. The V and J calls and clone size were taken over from that table, and D and trimming were inferred from the DNA. This sample holds about 300,000 clones; about 85% were observed only once. Together, the top ten hold approximately 5.4% of the sample.

Relative to germline, V is 7 bases shorter and J is 3 bases shorter, with 12 bases between their ends. CDR1 and CDR2, looked up from the germline V gene, are SNHLY and FYNNEI. The CDR3 numbers 13 residues from cysteine through phenylalanine. Only the CDR3 portion is preserved as DNA: 39 bases, with reading frame beginning at the first base. Participants in the prospective study were aged about 18 to 95 years, lived in 20 to 30 United States geographic areas, and enrolled through a virtual design. Cohort assignment in the prospective study relied on participant-reported clinical history from a screening survey and a study questionnaire. For ImmuneRACE Cohort 3, a participant was defined as recovered based on two consecutive negative NP/OP PCR tests, clearance by a healthcare professional, or resolution of symptoms. In the prospective study, mobile phlebotomists collected whole blood, serum and a nasopharyngeal or oropharyngeal swab from each participant. Over a roughly 2-month period, participants in the prospective study had the option of providing additional blood draws and questionnaires. Blood samples from the prospective study were shipped frozen or at room temperature prior to DNA extraction.

The rearrangement combines TRBV2 with TRBJ1-1; the D gene is perhaps TRBD1, on 5 matching bases. The TCR originated in a woman in her twenties or thirties who had recovered from COVID-19. The sequencing input was PBMCs or T cells enriched from blood (not recorded which). This receptor carries the CDR3 CASIRGGDTEAFF. In nucleotides, the sequence is TGTGCCAGCATTAGGGGCGGCGACACTGAAGCTTTCTTT.